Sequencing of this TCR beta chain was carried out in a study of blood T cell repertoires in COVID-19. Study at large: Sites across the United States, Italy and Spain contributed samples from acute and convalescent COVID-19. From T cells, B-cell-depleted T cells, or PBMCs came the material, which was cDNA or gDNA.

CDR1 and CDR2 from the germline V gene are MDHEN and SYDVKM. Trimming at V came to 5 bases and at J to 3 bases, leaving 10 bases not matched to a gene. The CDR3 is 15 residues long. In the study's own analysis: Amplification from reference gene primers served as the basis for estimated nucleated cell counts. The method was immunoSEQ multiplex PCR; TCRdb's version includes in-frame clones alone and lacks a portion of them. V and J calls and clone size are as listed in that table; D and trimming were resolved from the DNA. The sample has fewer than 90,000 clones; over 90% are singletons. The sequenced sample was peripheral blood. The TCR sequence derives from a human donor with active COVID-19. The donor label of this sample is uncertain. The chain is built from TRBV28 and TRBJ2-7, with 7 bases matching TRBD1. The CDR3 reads CASSENRGQLYEQYF. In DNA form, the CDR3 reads TGTGCCAGCAGTGAAAACAGGGGACAACTCTACGAGCAGTACTTC.